The T cell receptor beta chain described here comes from a study of regulatory T cells in long-lasting Graves disease. Findings and limits, study-wide: Persistent Graves' patients possessed reduced TCR diversity relative to recently diagnosed ones. Gene preferences differed: TRBV28, TRBJ1-2, TRBJ2-5 in persistent cases.

This CDR3 contains 12 residues. The V and J ends lost 6 bases and 7 bases respectively, with 12 bases between them. The germline CDR1 and CDR2 sequences are SQVTM and ANQGSEA. Time point in this sample: persistent/refractory GD, antithyroid drugs over 5 years with positive TRAb. With RNA extracted from PBMCs as input, the TCR library was made. The patients were drawn from one endocrinology department in Xi'an, China. Comment on this clonotype: Its antigen is not identified.

Building the TCR beta libraries relied on iRepertoire HTBI primers, and CDR3 regions underwent Arm-PCR. TCRdb passed the multiplex PCR reads through MiXCR, listing each CDR3 protein once. The sample has a few hundred thousand distinct CDR3 sequences; less than 30% are singletons. This receptor was obtained from a woman aged 40 to 49 with Graves disease. The rearrangement joins TRBV29-1 to TRBJ2-2; D remains ambiguous. The sequencing here drew on peripheral blood mononuclear cells (PBMCs), taken when the disease was refractory, from a patient treated with antithyroid drugs. CDR3 residues: CSVWVAVGELFF. The CDR3 coding sequence is TGCAGCGTCTGGGTCGCGGTCGGGGAGCTGTTTTTT.